Each of the 11 T cell receptor beta chains below was sequenced from the same sample in a study of vaccination and CD4 T cells after COVID-19. Treatment defined: roughly ten-day PBMC culture with coronavirus spike peptide pools or control peptides (ViraFEST assay). The Oncomine TCR Beta short-read assay was applied to DNA of cultured CD4+ T cells. TCRdb ran MiXCR on the PCR reads and lists one entry per CDR3 protein. Of some 26,000 distinct CDR3 sequences detected, roughly 71% appear once; the ten largest clones hold around 15%. Their cognate antigens are unknown. The specimen was CD4+ T cells from blood, cultured in vitro, collected after SARS-CoV-2 vaccination. These receptors were taken from a human donor who received a COVID-19 vaccine.

CDR3 sequence (DNA): TGCAGCGTCAGCCCGGGGAGGGCTAACTATGGCTACACCTTC. It is translated as CSVSPGRANYGYTF. The chain combines TRBV20-1 with TRBJ1-2; D is uncertain. The CDR3 has 14 amino acids. The germline CDR1 and CDR2 sequences are DFQATT and SNEGSKA (reference sequence).

The V call is TRBV24-1, the J call TRBJ1-2; the D is unclear. From germline, CDR1 is KGHDR and CDR2 SFDVKD. This CDR3 region has 14 residues. Trimming cost V 9 bases and J 8 bases, with 21 bases left between them. As DNA, the CDR3 is TGTGCCACCGGGTCAGATCAGACGGCGGGGGGCTACACCTTC. It is translated as CATGSDQTAGGYTF.

This clonotype showed up just a few times. This chain joins TRBV7-8 and TRBJ2-1; 7 nucleotides align to TRBD2. The J segment lost 10 bases and the V segment lost 5 bases, leaving 5 bases of the junction unmatched. CDR1 SGHVS and CDR2 FQNEAQ come from the germline V gene. The CDR3 length is 12 residues. The CDR3 DNA is TGTGCCAGCAGCCCCTCTAGCGGAGAGCAGTTCTTC. Translated: CASSPSSGEQFF.

This sequence joins TRBV6-1 and TRBJ1-1, with D possibly matching TRBD1 (5 bases). The CDR3 spans 16 residues. V was shortened by 7 bases and J by 0 bases, with 18 bases between the two germline ends. Germline V gives CDR1 MNHNS, CDR2 SASEGT. CDR3 coding DNA: TGTGCCAGCACCAACCTCCCCGGGGCGATGAACACTGAAGCTTTCTTT. It encodes CASTNLPGAMNTEAFF.

The chain uses TRBV6-5 and TRBJ1-1; the D gene is possibly TRBD1 (5 bases). V was cut by 1 base and J by 4 bases, with 13 bases left in between. The CDR3 spans 15 residues. Germline-derived CDR1 and CDR2 are MNHEY and SVGAGI. The CDR3 is CASSYLGPSTTEAFF. CDR3 nucleotides: TGTGCCAGCAGTTACTTGGGGCCCTCGACCACTGAAGCTTTCTTT.

This chain links TRBV10-3 with TRBJ1-1; unclear D gene. Germline-derived CDR1 and CDR2 are ENHRY and SYGVKD. There are 15 residues in the CDR3. Trimming pared 4 bases from V and 5 bases from J, leaving 17 bases between. The CDR3 loop is CAISVGWQRETEAFF. The CDR3 coding sequence is TGTGCCATCAGTGTCGGTTGGCAGCGGGAGACTGAAGCTTTCTTT.

The V and J genes are TRBV7-8 and TRBJ1-2, with 11 bases aligning to TRBD1. The germline gives CDR1 SGHVS, CDR2 FQNEAQ. The junction had 14 bases not matched to a gene; V was cut back by 1 base and J by 7 bases. The CDR3 runs to 18 residues. CDR3 bases: TGTGCCAGCAGCTTAGAACTTGGGACAGGGGGACCTCTGGGTGGCTACACCTTC. It is translated as CASSLELGTGGPLGGYTF.

This clonotype has only a few counts. This chain links TRBV20-1 with TRBJ2-7; the D gene is possibly TRBD2 (5 bases). The CDR3 loop spans 11 amino acids. The germline CDR1 and CDR2 sequences are DFQATT and SNEGSKA (reference sequence). Trimming removed 0 bases from V and 12 bases from J, with 12 bases in between. DNA for the CDR3: TGCAGTGCTAGAGATCGGGGTTTACTGTACTTC. It yields the protein CSARDRGLLYF.

This clonotype was detected a few times. The chain combines TRBV20-1 with TRBJ1-2, with 10 bases aligning to TRBD1. Germline V lookup: CDR1 DFQATT, CDR2 SNEGSKA (reference sequence). This CDR3 is 15 amino acids long. Trimming at V came to 0 bases and at J to 7 bases, leaving 8 bases not matched to a gene. The CDR3 sequence: CSARDRTGGFRGYTF. The CDR3 DNA reads as TGCAGTGCTAGAGATAGGACAGGGGGTTTTCGTGGCTACACCTTC.

CDR3 coding DNA: TGTGCCTGGAGTCCCCGAGGGACAGCGGAGACTCAGCCCCAGCATTTT. Protein: CAWSPRGTAETQPQHF. The V and J genes are TRBV30 and TRBJ1-5; 7 bases map to TRBD1. Germline V gene sequence: CDR1 GTSNPN, CDR2 SVGIG (reference sequence). The CDR3 sequence is 16 residues long. V shed 2 bases, J shed 6 bases, and the junction held 13 bases outside the gene matches.

This chain uses TRBV7-9 with TRBJ1-1, with 7 bases fitting TRBD1. This CDR3 comprises 15 residues. V gave up 5 bases and J gave up 5 bases; unmatched junction bases: 11. Germline CDR1 is SEHNR and CDR2 is FQNEAQ (reference sequence). The CDR3 region is CASSPPGQWNTEAFF. DNA of the CDR3: TGTGCCAGCAGCCCCCCGGGACAGTGGAATACTGAAGCTTTCTTT.